The rows below give T cell receptor beta chains drawn from one sample of a study of blood T cell repertoires in COVID-19. Assay: immunoSEQ multiplex PCR; the TCRdb copy retains only in-frame clones and omits some. Among 200,000 to 250,000 clones listed, approximately 80% were seen once. Sequencing input: PBMCs or T cells enriched from blood (not recorded which). The receptors come from an older woman who had recovered from COVID-19. Both conserved end residues are part of each CDR3. D genes are given only for firm matches. Not all rows give a size; the values are once, few, many and, for expanded clones, a class.

>TRBD1|few|TRBJ1-5|TRBV19
CATRWDRTSNQPQHF
TGTGCCACCAGATGGGACAGAACTAGCAATCAGCCCCAGCATTTT
>-|-|TRBJ1-2|TRBV7-9
CASSFPGDTAYGYTF
TGTGCCAGCAGCTTCCCCGGGGACACCGCCTATGGCTACACCTTC
>TRBD1|-|TRBJ1-5|TRBV19
CASSMGQINQPQHF
TGTGCCAGTAGTATGGGACAGATCAATCAGCCCCAGCATTTT
>-|-|TRBJ1-2|TRBV29-1
CSVQIRWGDPRDYGYTF
TGCAGCGTACAAATTCGATGGGGGGACCCGAGAGACTATGGCTACACCTTC
>-|-|TRBJ2-1|TRBV6-5
CASSYSGRGPYNEQFF
TGTGCCAGCAGTTACTCTGGGCGGGGGCCCTACAATGAGCAGTTCTTC
>-|once|TRBJ1-2|TRBV5-1
CASSLGQSTMGYTF
TGCGCCAGCAGCTTGGGACAGTCAACTATGGGCTACACCTTC
>-|once|TRBJ1-5|TRBV28
CASSVKRGASNQPQHF
TGTGCCAGCAGTGTAAAAAGGGGCGCTTCCAATCAGCCCCAGCATTTT
>TRBD2|once|TRBJ2-2|TRBV4-1
CASSQGTSGRIKDGELFF
TGCGCCAGCAGCCAGGGGACTAGCGGGAGGATAAAGGACGGGGAGCTGTTTTTT
>TRBD2|-|TRBJ2-3|TRBV29-1
CSGEQAGLGDTQYF
TGCAGCGGGGAGCAAGCGGGGTTGGGAGATACGCAGTATTTT
>TRBD2|-|TRBJ2-3|TRBV20-1
CSASPGGRAGADTQYF
TGCAGTGCTAGTCCAGGCGGGAGGGCGGGCGCAGATACGCAGTATTTT
>TRBD1|few|TRBJ1-2|TRBV5-1
CASSPNLGQGTYGYTF
TGCGCCAGCAGCCCTAACTTGGGACAGGGAACCTATGGCTACACCTTC
>-|-|TRBJ2-5|TRBV28
CASSFEGRETQYF
TGTGCCAGCAGTTTCGAGGGTCGGGAGACCCAGTACTTC
>TRBD2|once|TRBJ2-7|TRBV6-5
CASSWARTSPYEQYF
TGTGCCAGCAGTTGGGCGAGGACTAGCCCCTACGAGCAGTACTTC
>TRBD1|once|TRBJ2-7|TRBV24-1
CATSDERSGQDSYEQYF
TGTGCCACCAGTGATGAGAGGTCGGGACAGGACTCCTACGAGCAGTACTTC
>-|few|TRBJ1-5|TRBV19
CATTRRGSNQPQHF
TGTGCCACAACAAGGCGGGGGAGCAATCAGCCCCAGCATTTT
>TRBD1|once|TRBJ1-5|TRBV5-5
CASSPGTVNQPQHF
TGTGCCAGCAGCCCAGGGACAGTAAATCAGCCCCAGCATTTT
>-|-|TRBJ1-5|TRBV6-5
CASSEVFNQPQHF
TGTGCCAGCAGCGAGGTCTTTAATCAGCCCCAGCATTTT
>TRBD1|once|TRBJ1-5|TRBV27
CASSFTGGLGYSNQPQHF
TGTGCCAGCAGTTTTACAGGGGGGTTGGGGTATAGCAATCAGCCCCAGCATTTT
>-|-|TRBJ1-4|TRBV12-3/TRBV12-4
CASSFRNNEKLFF
TGTGCCAGCAGTTTTAGAAATAATGAAAAACTGTTTTTT
>TRBD2|once|TRBJ2-7|TRBV11-2
CASSFGTSGRGEQYF
TGTGCCAGCAGCTTCGGGACTAGCGGGAGGGGCGAGCAGTACTTC
>-|-|TRBJ1-4|TRBV5-1
CASSLAGTNEKLFF
TGCGCCAGCAGCTTGGCAGGGACTAATGAAAAACTGTTTTTT
>-|-|TRBJ1-2|TRBV3-1/TRBV3-2
CASSQDRMGPDYGYTF
TGTGCCAGCAGCCAAGATCGAATGGGGCCCGACTATGGCTACACCTTC
>-|-|TRBJ2-7|TRBV7-8
CASSLEIFYEQYF
TGTGCCAGCAGCTTAGAAATCTTCTACGAGCAGTACTTC
>-|few|TRBJ1-6|TRBV11-2
CASSLENSFNSPLHF
TGTGCCAGCAGCTTAGAGAACAGCTTTAATTCACCCCTCCACTTT
>-|-|TRBJ2-1|TRBV6-2/TRBV6-3
CASSQVDGAATYNEQFF
TGTGCCAGCAGCCAAGTGGACGGAGCGGCAACCTACAATGAGCAGTTCTTC
>-|-|TRBJ1-5|TRBV11-2
CASSLGESQPQHF
TGTGCCAGCAGCTTAGGAGAAAGTCAGCCCCAGCATTTT
>-|once|TRBJ1-5|TRBV7-8
CASSLEGERPQHF
TGTGCCAGCAGCTTAGAGGGGGAGAGGCCCCAGCATTTT
>TRBD1|few|TRBJ2-7|TRBV7-3
CATPLPRTGERDCSYEQYF
TGTGCCACCCCACTCCCGAGGACAGGGGAACGGGATTGCTCCTACGAGCAGTACTTC
>-|-|TRBJ1-2|TRBV19
CASSIGVNYNYGYTF
TGTGCCAGTAGTATAGGAGTAAATTATAACTATGGCTACACCTTC
>TRBD1|-|TRBJ1-1|TRBV12-3/TRBV12-4
CASREQGDTEAFF
TGTGCCAGCAGGGAACAGGGGGACACTGAAGCTTTCTTT
>TRBD1|-|TRBJ1-1|TRBV3-1/TRBV3-2
CASSQNIQGSEAFF
TGTGCCAGCAGCCAGAATATACAGGGGTCTGAAGCTTTCTTT
>-|-|TRBJ1-6|TRBV9
CASSGILRGSPLHF
TGTGCCAGCAGCGGGATCTTAAGAGGATCACCCCTCCACTTT
>-|once|TRBJ1-2|TRBV5-4
CASSRDSRNYGYTF
TGTGCCAGCAGCCGGGACTCCCGAAACTATGGCTACACCTTC
>TRBD1|-|TRBJ1-5|TRBV5-8
CASSFRQGGQPQHF
TGTGCCAGCAGCTTCAGACAGGGCGGACAGCCCCAGCATTTT
>TRBD1|-|TRBJ1-2|TRBV5-4
CASSLAGTGNYGYTF
TGTGCCAGCAGCCTCGCCGGGACAGGGAACTATGGCTACACCTTC
>-|-|TRBJ2-7|TRBV7-2
CASSSPAGSSFEQYF
TGTGCCAGCAGCTCCCCAGCAGGCAGTAGTTTCGAGCAGTACTTC
>TRBD2|-|TRBJ2-1|TRBV5-1
CASRRVSGSSHNEQFF
TGCGCCAGCAGGAGGGTTAGCGGGAGCTCCCACAATGAGCAGTTCTTC
>TRBD1|-|TRBJ1-6|TRBV5-1
CASSSGQGGSPLHF
TGCGCCAGCAGCTCAGGACAGGGAGGCTCACCCCTCCACTTT
>-|-|TRBJ2-3|TRBV12-5
CASGSGLLEADTQYF
TGTGCTAGTGGTTCCGGACTCCTGGAGGCAGATACGCAGTATTTT
>TRBD1|once|TRBJ1-1|TRBV5-6
CASSSTGGTEAFF
TGTGCCAGCAGCTCGACAGGGGGCACTGAAGCTTTCTTT
>-|-|TRBJ1-2|TRBV4-2
CASSPARGSGYGYTF
TGTGCCAGCAGCCCCGCCCGGGGTTCAGGCTATGGCTACACCTTC